This TCR beta chain was retrieved from a study of T-cell reconstitution after alpha-beta-depleted transplantation in children (dated by TCRdb to between 2015 and 2016). In terms of the full investigation: Using TCR repertoire profiling, the study followed T-cell immune reconstitution in a quantitative way in children after TCRalphabeta/CD19-depleted allogeneic hematopoietic cell transplantation.

Reading the germline V gene (reference sequence) gives CDR1 LNHDA and CDR2 SQIVND. The CDR3 contains 12 residues, cysteine and phenylalanine counted. Just the 36-base CDR3 DNA is kept, in frame starting at base 1. The germline V and J ends show losses of 9 bases and 2 bases respectively, and no gene match explains 1 base of the junction. The library relied on PCR. Sequenced using an Illumina HiSeq 2500. TCR libraries were prepared with molecular barcoding, using unique molecular identifiers to normalize TCRbeta repertoire quantification. The raw public reads went through TCRdb reprocessing: fastp at Q25, MiXCR clone calling, in-frame beta chains kept. A single entry per CDR3 protein holds the most common genes and DNA from its merged rows. Here the sample has hundreds of thousands of distinct CDR3 sequences; 15% to 20% occur a single time. Around 3.3% of the sample comes from the top ten. With regard to this clonotype: It has no known antigen specificity. No much larger clone exists at a distance of one base, and base qualities are not known.

The chain is assembled from TRBV19 and TRBJ1-2, and TRBD1 matches 9 of the central bases. Sequences were derived from PBMCs from the stem cell graft donor, sampled from the stem cell graft. This TCR was sampled from a human donor who donated a stem cell graft to a child with acute lymphoblastic leukemia. The DNA reads TGTGCCAGGGACAGGGGAAACTATGGCTACACCTTC. This codes for CARDRGNYGYTF.